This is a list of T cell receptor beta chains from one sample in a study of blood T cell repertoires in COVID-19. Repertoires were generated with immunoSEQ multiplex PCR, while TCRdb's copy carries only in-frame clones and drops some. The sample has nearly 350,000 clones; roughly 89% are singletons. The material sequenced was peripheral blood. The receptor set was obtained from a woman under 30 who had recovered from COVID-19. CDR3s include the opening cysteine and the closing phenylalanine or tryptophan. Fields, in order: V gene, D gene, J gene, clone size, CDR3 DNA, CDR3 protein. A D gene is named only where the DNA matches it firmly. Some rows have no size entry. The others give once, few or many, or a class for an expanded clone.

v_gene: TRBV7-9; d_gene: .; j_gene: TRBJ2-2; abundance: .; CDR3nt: TGTGCCAGCAGCTTAGAGAAAGCGGGACAACGGACCGGGGAGCTGTTTTTT; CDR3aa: CASSLEKAGQRTGELFF
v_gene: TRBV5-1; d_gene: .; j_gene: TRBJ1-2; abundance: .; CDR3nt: TGCGCCAGCAGTCTTTACCCCCCGGACTCACGACCTTATGGCTACACCTTC; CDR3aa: CASSLYPPDSRPYGYTF
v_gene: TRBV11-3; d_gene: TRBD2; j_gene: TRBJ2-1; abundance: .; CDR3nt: TGTGCCAGCAGCCCCGATGGGACTAGCGGGAGGGAGCAGTTCTTC; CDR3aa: CASSPDGTSGREQFF
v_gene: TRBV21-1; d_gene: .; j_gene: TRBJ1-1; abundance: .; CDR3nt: TGTGCCAGCAGCAAACAGGGGGCCACTGAAGCTTTCTTT; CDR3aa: CASSKQGATEAFF
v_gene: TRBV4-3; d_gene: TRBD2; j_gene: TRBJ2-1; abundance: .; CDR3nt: TGCGCCAGCAGCCAACAACCCATCTCCCTAGCGGGAGGGGGAATACAGTTCTTC; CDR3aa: CASSQQPISLAGGGIQFF
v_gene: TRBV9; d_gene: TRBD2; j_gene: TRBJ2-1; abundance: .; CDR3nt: TGTGCCAGCAGCGAGACCGCCACTAGCGGGGTCTACAATGAGCAGTTCTTC; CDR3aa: CASSETATSGVYNEQFF
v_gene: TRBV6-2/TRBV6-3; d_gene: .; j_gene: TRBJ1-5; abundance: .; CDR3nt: TGTGCCAGCAGTTATCTCCTGGCGGGACAGCCCCAGCATTTT; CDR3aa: CASSYLLAGQPQHF
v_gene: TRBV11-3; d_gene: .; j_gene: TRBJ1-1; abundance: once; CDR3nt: TGTGCCAGCAGCTTAGGGGGGGAGATCCCTGAAGCTTTCTTT; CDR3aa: CASSLGGEIPEAFF
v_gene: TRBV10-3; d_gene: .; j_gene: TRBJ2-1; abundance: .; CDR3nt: TGTGCCGACCCACCGGGGGGCAAACACAATGAGCAGTTCTTC; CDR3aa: CADPPGGKHNEQFF
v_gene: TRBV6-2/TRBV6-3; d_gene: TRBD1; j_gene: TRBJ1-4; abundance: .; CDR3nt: TGTGCCAGCAGTGCCATGACAGGGGCAGACGCCGATGCAACTAATGAAAAACTGTTTTTT; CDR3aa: CASSAMTGADADATNEKLFF
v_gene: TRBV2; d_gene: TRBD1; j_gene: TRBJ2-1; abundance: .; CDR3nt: TGTGCCAGCAATGGACAGGATAATTGGAATGAGCAGTTCTTC; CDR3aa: CASNGQDNWNEQFF
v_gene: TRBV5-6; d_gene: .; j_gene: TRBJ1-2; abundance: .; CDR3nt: TGTGCCAGCAGCTTGCTTGCAGGGATCTATGGCTACACCTTC; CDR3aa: CASSLLAGIYGYTF
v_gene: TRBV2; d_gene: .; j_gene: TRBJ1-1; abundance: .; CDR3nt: TGTGCCAGCAGTTCGCAGTACACTGAAGCTTTCTTT; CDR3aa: CASSSQYTEAFF
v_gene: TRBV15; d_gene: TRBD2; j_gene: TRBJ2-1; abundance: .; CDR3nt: TGTGCCACCAGCAGCGGTAGGACTAGCGGGGATTACAATGAGCAGTTCTTC; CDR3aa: CATSSGRTSGDYNEQFF
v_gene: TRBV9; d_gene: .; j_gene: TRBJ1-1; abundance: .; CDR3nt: TGTGCCAGCAGCGTAGATCCCCGAGGTTCTGAAGCTTTCTTT; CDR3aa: CASSVDPRGSEAFF
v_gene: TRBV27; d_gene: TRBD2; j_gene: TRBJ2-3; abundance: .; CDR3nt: TGTGCCAGCAGCTCAGGCGGGAGAGTTACAGATACGCAGTATTTT; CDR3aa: CASSSGGRVTDTQYF
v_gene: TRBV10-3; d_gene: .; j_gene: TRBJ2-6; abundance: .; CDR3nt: TGTGCCATCAGTACGGGTGGGGCCAACGTCCTGACTTTC; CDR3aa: CAISTGGANVLTF
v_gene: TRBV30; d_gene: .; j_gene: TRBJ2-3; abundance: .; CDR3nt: TGTGCCTGGAGTGAGGACTACACAGATACGCAGTATTTT; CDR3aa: CAWSEDYTDTQYF
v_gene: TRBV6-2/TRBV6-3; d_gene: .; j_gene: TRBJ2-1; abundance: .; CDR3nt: TGTGCCAGCAGTTACCGGCCCCAGGGAAGCTCCTACAATGAGCAGTTCTTC; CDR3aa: CASSYRPQGSSYNEQFF
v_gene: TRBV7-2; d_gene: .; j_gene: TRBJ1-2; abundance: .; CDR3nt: TGTGCCAGCAGCTTAGCGTCGGGGGAATACTATGGCTACACCTTC; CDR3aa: CASSLASGEYYGYTF
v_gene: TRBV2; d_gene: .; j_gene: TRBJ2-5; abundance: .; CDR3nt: TGTGCCAGCAGACCCAATAGATGGACCCAGTACTTC; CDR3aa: CASRPNRWTQYF
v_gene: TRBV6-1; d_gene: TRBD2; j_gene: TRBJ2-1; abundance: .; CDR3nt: TGTGCCAGCAGTGAAGCTAGTAGCGGGAGCAGGGAGCAGTTCTTC; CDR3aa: CASSEASSGSREQFF
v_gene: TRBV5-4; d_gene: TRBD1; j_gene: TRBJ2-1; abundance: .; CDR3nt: TGTGCCAGCAGCCTAGGACAGGGCCCTTACAATGAGCAGTTCTTC; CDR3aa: CASSLGQGPYNEQFF
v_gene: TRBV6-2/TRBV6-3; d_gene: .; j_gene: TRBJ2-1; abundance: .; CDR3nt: TGTGCCAGCAGTTACGATCTGACTAGTCCCTTGGGGGCCTACAATGAGCAGTTCTTC; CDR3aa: CASSYDLTSPLGAYNEQFF
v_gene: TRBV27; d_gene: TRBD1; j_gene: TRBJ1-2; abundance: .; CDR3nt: TGTGCCAGCAGTTCCGGGACAGGGGGGGACTATGGCTACACCTTC; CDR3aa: CASSSGTGGDYGYTF
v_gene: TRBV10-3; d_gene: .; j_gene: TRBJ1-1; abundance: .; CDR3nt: TGTGCCACCCTGGTCGGGGGTGGGAACGCTGAAGCTTTCTTT; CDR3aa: CATLVGGGNAEAFF
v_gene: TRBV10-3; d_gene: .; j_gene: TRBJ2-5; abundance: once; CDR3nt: TGTGCCATCAGTGATCGCGTGAAGGAGAGGGCCGAGACCCAGTACTTC; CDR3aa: CAISDRVKERAETQYF